This T cell receptor beta chain was obtained from a study of blood T cell repertoires in COVID-19. In the authors' methods: Reference gene primer amplification in the assay estimated nucleated cell counts. Repertoires were generated with immunoSEQ multiplex PCR, while TCRdb's copy carries only in-frame clones and drops some. The D gene and trimming were derived from the DNA, and the V and J assignments and clone size from that table. The sample carries over 100,000 clones, around 83% recorded once. There are 13 residues in the CDR3. Germline V CDR1 and CDR2: SNHLY, FYNNEI. The V segment lost 5 bases and the J segment 5 bases; nucleotides outside the gene matches: 3.

The sequence derives from a man aged 65-85 years with acute or convalescent COVID-19. Specimen: peripheral blood. The rearrangement joins TRBV2 to TRBJ2-1; TRBD2 aligns across 7 bases. Here the CDR3 DNA reads TGTGCCAGCAGTTCTAGCGGAAACAATGAGCAGTTCTTC. Its translation: CASSSSGNNEQFF.